This entry lists 19 T cell receptor beta chains sequenced from one sample in a study of blood T cell repertoires in COVID-19 (dated by TCRdb to the early 2020s). Receptor libraries were prepared by the immunoSEQ multiplex PCR assay. The clones in this table, taken by TCRdb from immuneACCESS, are in-frame only. Not every clone is retained; where verified, under half of the shortfall comes from an unresolved V gene, and the cause of the rest is unknown. This sample holds about 49,000 clones; roughly 80% were observed only once. Roughly 2.5% of the sample comes from the top ten. Sample: peripheral blood. The source of these receptors is a woman aged 60 to 75 with acute or convalescent COVID-19.

The chain links TRBV2 to TRBJ1-1; the D gene is possibly TRBD1 (6 bases). Trimming shortened V by 4 bases and J by 0 bases, and 12 bases separated the two germline ends. Looked up from germline, CDR1 is SNHLY and CDR2 is FYNNEI. CDR3 size: 15 residues. The CDR3 DNA follows: TGTGCCAGCAGTGCTCAGGGGCCGGTGAACACTGAAGCTTTCTTT. This gives the protein CASSAQGPVNTEAFF.

The CDR3, as DNA: TGTGCCAGCAGCTTGGGTAGCTCCTACAATGAGCAGTTCTTC. Its translation is CASSLGSSYNEQFF. The V gene is TRBV5-5, the J gene TRBJ2-1; D call uncertain. Trimming removed 0 bases from V and 0 bases from J, with 4 bases in between. The CDR3 length is 14 residues. Germline CDR1 reads SGHKS; CDR2 reads YYEKEE (reference sequence).

V and J are TRBV29-1 and TRBJ2-3; 14 bases are shared with TRBD2. The trim removed 7 bases at V and 1 base at J, leaving 10 bases unmatched. The germline V gene encodes CDR1 SQVTM and CDR2 ANQGSEA. The CDR3 consists of 17 residues. For the CDR3, the DNA is TGCAGCGCCGCGAGACTAGCGGGGGGGAGACGCACAGATACGCAGTATTTT. It specifies CSAARLAGGRRTDTQYF.

The chain is built from TRBV5-4 and TRBJ1-1, with 7 bases matching TRBD1. With 6 bases clipped from V and 0 bases from J, the junction kept 8 bases outside the gene matches. Germline V gene data show CDR1 as SGHNT and CDR2 as YYREEE (reference sequence). The CDR3 extends over 15 amino acids. CDR3 region: CASTRVGQMNTEAFF. In nucleotides, the CDR3 is TGTGCCAGCACGAGGGTGGGACAGATGAACACTGAAGCTTTCTTT.

This chain links TRBV7-2 with TRBJ2-4; 10 bases line up with TRBD1. J was trimmed by 7 bases and V by 4 bases; bases with no gene match: 7. The CDR3 is made up of 15 amino acids. In germline, CDR1 is SGHTA, CDR2 FQGNSA. DNA of the CDR3: TGTGCCAGCAGCTACTCGGGACAGGGGAGGAACATTCAGTACTTC. This encodes CASSYSGQGRNIQYF.

The J gene is TRBJ1-2, the V gene TRBV11-2; the D gene is possibly TRBD1 (5 bases). This CDR3 spans 14 amino acids. Looked up from germline, CDR1 is SGHAT and CDR2 is FQNNGV. The germline V and J ends were trimmed by 1 base and 5 bases, with 11 bases remaining between them. The CDR3 sequence: CASSLARALYGYTF. The CDR3 nucleotides read TGTGCCAGCAGCTTAGCCAGGGCCCTATATGGCTACACCTTC.

The genes are TRBV30 and TRBJ2-3; D is possibly TRBD1 (5 bases). The germline gives CDR1 GTSNPN, CDR2 SVGIG (reference sequence). This CDR3 region has 12 residues. The V end was cut by 4 bases, the J end by 6 bases, with 11 bases between. The CDR3 DNA reads TGTGCCTGGACCCCAGGGTCGGATACGCAGTATTTT. Amino acids: CAWTPGSDTQYF.

This chain joins TRBV30 and TRBJ1-2; D not certain. V lost 0 bases and J lost 4, with 15 bases in between. The germline CDR1 and CDR2 sequences are GTSNPN and SVGIG (reference sequence). The CDR3 contains 15 residues. The DNA of the CDR3 is TGTGCCTGGAGTGTACTCGGCAGGTCTTCCTATGGCTACACCTTC. This gives the protein CAWSVLGRSSYGYTF.

This clone was observed a handful of times. This chain joins TRBV2 and TRBJ2-5; 7 bases fit TRBD2. CDR3 length equals 16 residues. The germline CDR1 and CDR2 sequences are SNHLY and FYNNEI. The V segment lost 0 bases and the J segment 5 bases; nucleotides outside the gene matches: 9. The CDR3 region has the DNA TGTGCCAGCAGTGAAGCTGGGAGACTAGCAGGGGAGACCCAGTACTTC. Residues: CASSEAGRLAGETQYF.

This chain links TRBV6-5 with TRBJ1-1; 8 nucleotides align to TRBD1. Germline CDR1 is MNHEY and CDR2 is SVGAGI. This CDR3 has 14 amino acids. J lost 6 bases, V lost 5 bases, and 8 bases had no gene match. CDR3 protein: CASSRQGPGAEAFF. CDR3 bases: TGTGCCAGCAGTCGACAGGGGCCAGGGGCTGAAGCTTTCTTT.

V is TRBV28 and J is TRBJ1-4, with 10 bases fitting TRBD1. The CDR3 is 15 amino acids. The J segment lost 6 bases and the V segment lost 6 bases, leaving 7 bases of the junction unmatched. Per the germline V gene, CDR1 is MDHEN and CDR2 is SYDVKM. The CDR3 DNA sequence: TGTGCCAGCAGCTGGCCCGGGACAGGGGATGAAAAACTGTTTTTT. Translating gives CASSWPGTGDEKLFF.

The chain carries TRBV3-1 (or the pseudogene TRBV3-2) and TRBJ2-2; 8 bases fit TRBD2. The V segment lost 5 bases and the J segment 6 bases; nucleotides outside the gene matches: 8. Germline V gene sequence: CDR1 LGHDT, CDR2 YNNKEL (reference sequence). This CDR3 has 15 amino acids. CDR3 nucleotides: TGTGCCAGCAGCAAGACTCCGGGACTAGCCGGGGAGCTGTTTTTT. It is translated as CASSKTPGLAGELFF.

The V and J genes are TRBV28 and TRBJ1-2, with 7 positions matching TRBD1. Trimming at V came to 7 bases and at J to 4 bases, leaving 12 bases not matched to a gene. From germline, CDR1 is MDHEN and CDR2 SYDVKM. This CDR3 contains 15 residues. Written as DNA, the CDR3 is TGTGCCAGCACCCCGATGGGACAGTCTCTCTATGGCTACACCTTC. Translated: CASTPMGQSLYGYTF.

The chain recombines TRBV6-5 with TRBJ2-1, with 7 bases identical to TRBD2. Germline lookup yields CDR1 MNHEY and CDR2 SVGAGI. V shed 2 bases, J shed 9 bases, and the junction held 10 bases outside the gene matches. This CDR3 is 15 amino acids long. CDR3 in amino acids: CASSYSLAGHREQFF. CDR3 DNA sequence: TGTGCCAGCAGTTACAGCTTAGCGGGCCACCGTGAGCAGTTCTTC.

The chain links TRBV7-2 to TRBJ2-3; maybe TRBD2 (7 bases). Per the germline V gene, CDR1 is SGHTA and CDR2 is FQGNSA. The CDR3 is made up of 18 amino acids. V lost 4 bases and J 4 bases, leaving 24 bases between the germline ends. The CDR3 is CASSSIGGAGSRPDTQYF. The DNA for the CDR3 is TGTGCCAGCAGCTCCATAGGGGGGGCAGGTTCCCGACCAGATACGCAGTATTTT.

In its sample, this clone was seen a few times. The J gene is TRBJ2-7, the V gene TRBV18, with D maybe TRBD2 (6 bases). CDR1 is KGHSH, CDR2 LQKENI, per germline. CDR3 length: 16 amino acids. The V end was cut by 0 bases, the J end by 0 bases, with 12 bases between. This chain's CDR3 is CASSPPRGTGSYEQYF. CDR3 nucleotide sequence: TGTGCCAGCTCACCACCGCGCGGGACTGGCTCCTACGAGCAGTACTTC. The whole variable domain, filled in from reference TRBV18 and TRBJ2-7, reads NAGVMQNPRHLVRRRGQEARLRCSPMKGHSHVYWYRQLPEEGLKFMVYLQKENIIDESGMPKERFSAEFPKEGPSILRIQQVVRGDSAAYFCASSPPRGTGSYEQYFGPGTRLTVT.

Details on this clone: An end of the junction does not agree with germline; a read error may underlie this. The J gene is TRBJ1-6, the V gene TRBV2; TRBD1 agrees at 7 bases. The germline CDR1 and CDR2 sequences are SNHLY and FYNNEI. The CDR3 extends over 15 amino acids. The CDR3 spells CAGRIGWTGGSPLHF. CDR3 DNA: TGTGCCGGCAGAATAGGGTGGACAGGCGGATCACCCCTCCACTTT. The full variable domain, completed using reference TRBV2 and TRBJ1-6, is EPEVTQTPSHQVTQMGQEVILRCVPISNHLYFYWYRQILGQKVEFLVSFYNNEISEKSEIFDDQFSVERPDGSNFTLKIRSTKLEDSAMYFCAGRIGWTGGSPLHFGNGTRLTVT.

The rearrangement joins TRBV29-1 to TRBJ1-2; 8 nucleotides match TRBD1. From germline, CDR1 is SQVTM and CDR2 ANQGSEA. CDR3 size: 12 residues. The V gene end was trimmed by 7 bases and the J gene end by 8 bases; junction bases not matched to a gene: 9. Here the CDR3 reads CSATQGVGGYTF. The CDR3 DNA reads TGCAGCGCAACACAGGGGGTCGGGGGCTACACCTTC.

In regard to this clone: Germline is not matched at one junction end, which may reflect a read error. This sequence joins TRBV28 and TRBJ1-4, with D possibly being TRBD1 (6 bases). Per the germline V gene, CDR1 is MDHEN and CDR2 is SYDVKM. The CDR3 has 14 residues. This chain's CDR3 is CASSVWGAGEKLFF. In nucleotides, the CDR3 is TGTGCCAGCAGTGTATGGGGGGCGGGTGAAAAACTGTTTTTT.